What follows describes a single T cell receptor beta chain. This sample is part of a study of blood T cell repertoires in COVID-19. Study at large: From T cells, B-cell-depleted T cells, or PBMCs came the material, which was cDNA or gDNA.

Profiling relied on immunoSEQ multiplex PCR, and the TCRdb table lists in-frame clones only, not all of them. The profile shows some 150,000 clones, around 85% of them singletons. V was clipped by 5 bases and J by 6 bases, with 13 bases between them. The germline V gene has CDR1 SGHTA and CDR2 FQGTGA. The CDR3 sequence is 14 residues long. The sequence came from an elderly woman with acute or convalescent COVID-19. The chain couples TRBV7-3 to TRBJ1-4; D unclear. The sample taken for sequencing was peripheral blood. CDR3 DNA: TGTGCCAGCAGCCTGCAGAACCCATATGAAAAACTGTTTTTT. Its protein product is CASSLQNPYEKLFF.